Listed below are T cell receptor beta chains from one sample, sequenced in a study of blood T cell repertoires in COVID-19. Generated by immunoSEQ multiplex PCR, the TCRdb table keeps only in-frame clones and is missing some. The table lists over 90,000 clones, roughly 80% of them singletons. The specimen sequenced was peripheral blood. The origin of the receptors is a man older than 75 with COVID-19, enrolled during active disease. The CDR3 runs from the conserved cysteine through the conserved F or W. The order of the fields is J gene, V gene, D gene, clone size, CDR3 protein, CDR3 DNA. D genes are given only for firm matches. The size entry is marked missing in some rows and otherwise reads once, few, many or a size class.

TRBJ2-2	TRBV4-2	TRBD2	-	CASSQAFGGFTGELFF	TGTGCCAGCAGCCAGGCGTTCGGGGGGTTCACCGGGGAGCTGTTTTTT
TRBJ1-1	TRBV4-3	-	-	CASSQAKGSGGDTEAFF	TGCGCCAGCAGCCAAGCTAAGGGGAGTGGGGGGGACACTGAAGCTTTCTTT
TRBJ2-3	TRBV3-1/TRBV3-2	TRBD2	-	CASRASGVPYSTDTQYF	TGTGCCAGCAGAGCTAGCGGGGTACCGTATAGCACAGATACGCAGTATTTT
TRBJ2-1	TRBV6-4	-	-	CASKAESSYNEQFF	TGTGCCAGCAAGGCGGAGAGCTCCTACAATGAGCAGTTCTTC
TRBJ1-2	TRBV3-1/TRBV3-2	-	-	CASSQARGPYTF	TGTGCCAGCAGCCAAGCGCGGGGACCCTACACCTTC
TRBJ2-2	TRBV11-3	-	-	CASSLDSGEETGELFF	TGTGCCAGCAGCTTAGACTCGGGGGAGGAAACCGGGGAGCTGTTTTTT
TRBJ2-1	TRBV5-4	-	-	CASGVVGTPTGEQFF	TGTGCCAGCGGCGTGGTCGGGACTCCCACCGGTGAGCAGTTCTTC
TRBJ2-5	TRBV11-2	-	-	CASSLFGRRDQETQYF	TGTGCCAGCAGCCTTTTCGGGAGAAGAGATCAAGAGACCCAGTACTTC
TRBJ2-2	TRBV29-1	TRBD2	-	CSGGVAGTGELFF	TGCAGCGGCGGGGTAGCGGGCACCGGGGAGCTGTTTTTT
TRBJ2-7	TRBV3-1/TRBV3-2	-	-	CASSQSEARATVAYEQYF	TGTGCCAGCAGCCAATCAGAAGCGAGGGCCACGGTTGCCTACGAGCAGTACTTC
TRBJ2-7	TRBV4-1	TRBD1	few	CASSHPQGAEGYEQYF	TGCGCCAGCAGCCATCCACAGGGGGCTGAGGGCTACGAGCAGTACTTC
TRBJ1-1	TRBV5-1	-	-	CASSLSRNTEAFF	TGCGCCAGCAGCTTGTCCCGGAACACTGAAGCTTTCTTT
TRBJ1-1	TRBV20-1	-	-	CSARGAYEAFF	TGCAGTGCTAGGGGGGCCTATGAAGCTTTCTTT
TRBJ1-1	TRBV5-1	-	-	CASSLDVLGAAFF	TGCGCCAGCAGCTTGGACGTTCTGGGGGCAGCTTTCTTT
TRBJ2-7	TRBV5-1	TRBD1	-	CASMRTGSSYEQYF	TGCGCCAGCATGAGGACAGGGAGCTCCTACGAGCAGTACTTC
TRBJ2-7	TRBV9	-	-	CASSAPKGEQVGNNYEQYF	TGTGCCAGCAGCGCTCCCAAAGGGGAACAGGTTGGCAACAATTACGAGCAGTACTTC
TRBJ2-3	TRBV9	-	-	CASSVALADTQYF	TGTGCCAGCAGCGTAGCACTAGCAGATACGCAGTATTTT
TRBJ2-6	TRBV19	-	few	CASSTNRGGYRGANVLTF	TGTGCCAGTAGTACCAATCGTGGAGGGTATAGAGGGGCCAACGTCCTGACTTTC
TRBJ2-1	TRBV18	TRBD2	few	CASSPLQTSGGNPNNEQFF	TGTGCCAGCTCACCCTTACAGACTAGCGGGGGGAACCCTAACAATGAGCAGTTCTTC
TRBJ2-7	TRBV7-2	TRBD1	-	CASSLLKGQGYEQYF	TGTGCCAGCAGCTTACTAAAGGGACAGGGCTACGAGCAGTACTTC
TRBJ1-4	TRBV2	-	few	CASSGSGLGEKLFF	TGTGCCAGCAGTGGGTCAGGGCTGGGGGAAAAACTGTTTTTT
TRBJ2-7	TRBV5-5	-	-	CASSHLPTGREVEQYF	TGTGCCAGCAGCCACCTTCCGACGGGAAGAGAAGTCGAGCAGTACTTC
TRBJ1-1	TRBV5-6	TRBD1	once	CASSFGQAGNTEAFF	TGTGCCAGCAGCTTTGGACAGGCAGGGAACACTGAAGCTTTCTTT
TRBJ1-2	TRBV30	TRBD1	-	CAWNAGDRGVNGYTF	TGTGCCTGGAACGCGGGGGACAGGGGTGTAAATGGCTACACCTTC
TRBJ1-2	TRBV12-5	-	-	CASGLTEYSNPNYGYTF	TGTGCTAGTGGTTTGACTGAATACAGCAATCCTAACTATGGCTACACCTTC
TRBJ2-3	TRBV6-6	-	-	CASSYPGSTDTQYF	TGTGCCAGCAGTTACCCGGGAAGCACAGATACGCAGTATTTT
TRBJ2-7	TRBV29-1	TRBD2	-	CSVEAPGRVNEQYF	TGCAGCGTTGAAGCCCCGGGGAGGGTCAACGAGCAGTACTTC
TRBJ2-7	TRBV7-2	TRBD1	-	CASSGQGTSSYEQYF	TGTGCCAGCAGCGGACAGGGAACAAGCTCCTACGAGCAGTACTTC
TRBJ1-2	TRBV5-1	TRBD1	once	CASSLGGQGLVGYTF	TGCGCCAGCAGCTTGGGGGGACAGGGTCTCGTCGGCTACACCTTC
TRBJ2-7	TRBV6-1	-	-	CASSETPNVAYEQYF	TGTGCCAGCAGTGAGACTCCCAACGTCGCCTACGAGCAGTACTTC
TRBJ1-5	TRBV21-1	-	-	CASSYTTVRAYNSNQPQHF	TGTGCCAGCAGCTATACGACTGTGCGCGCGTATAATAGCAATCAGCCCCAGCATTTT
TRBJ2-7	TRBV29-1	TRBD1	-	CSVGTGGTGEQYF	TGCAGCGTGGGGACAGGGGGAACCGGCGAGCAGTACTTC
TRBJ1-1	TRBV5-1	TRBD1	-	CASSFGRGQYNTEAFF	TGCGCCAGCAGCTTTGGCAGGGGGCAGTACAACACTGAAGCTTTCTTT
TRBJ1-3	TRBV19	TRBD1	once	CASSIDRGQLSGNTIYF	TGTGCCAGTAGTATCGACAGGGGCCAACTCTCTGGAAACACCATATATTTT
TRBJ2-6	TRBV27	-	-	CASSLSGSGANVLTF	TGTGCCAGCAGTTTAAGCGGCTCTGGGGCCAACGTCCTGACTTTC
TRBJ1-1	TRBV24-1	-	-	CATSEGAGTEAFF	TGTGCCACCAGTGAGGGGGCGGGCACTGAAGCTTTCTTT
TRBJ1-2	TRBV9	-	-	CASSVADRPLGYTF	TGTGCCAGCAGCGTAGCCGACAGACCCCTGGGCTACACCTTC
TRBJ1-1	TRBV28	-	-	CAIKVIGGVVTEAFF	TGTGCCATCAAGGTTATAGGGGGGGTCGTCACTGAAGCTTTCTTT
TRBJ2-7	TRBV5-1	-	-	CASSWAGYEQYF	TGCGCCAGCAGCTGGGCCGGTTACGAGCAGTACTTC
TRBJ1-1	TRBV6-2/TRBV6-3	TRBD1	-	CASSYGDRGLLFTEAFF	TGTGCCAGCAGTTACGGGGACAGGGGGCTCTTGTTCACTGAAGCTTTCTTT
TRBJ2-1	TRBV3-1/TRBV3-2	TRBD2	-	CASSQEIGRALIGEQFF	TGTGCCAGCAGCCAAGAGATTGGGAGGGCCCTCATTGGTGAGCAGTTCTTC